This TCR beta chain was recorded in a study of human T cells and chemical hapten exposure. V was clipped by 3 bases and J by 3 bases, with 11 bases between them. This CDR3 contains 14 residues. CDR1 and CDR2 (germline): LGHDT, YNNKEL (reference sequence). TCRdb re-called the RACE reads through MiXCR, storing one row per CDR3 protein. The sample carries about 110,000 distinct CDR3 sequences, roughly an eighth recorded once. Time point specified: pre-sensitization, week 0. The treatment: therapeutic diphenylcyclopropenone sensitization with weekly scalp DPC. The drawing of blood occurred before each patch test was applied. Only a few counts were recorded for this clonotype.

The chain links TRBV3-1 to TRBJ1-2; D ambiguous. The TCR sequence derives from a woman between 45 and 65 years old with alopecia areata. Some clones in this sample may be carry-over from other donors' samples. The sample here was whole blood, taken in connection with sensitization to the hapten diphenylcyclopropenone (DPC). CDR3 in amino acids: CASSQLGADYGYTF. The CDR3, as DNA: TGTGCCAGCAGCCAGTTGGGCGCGGACTATGGCTACACCTTC.